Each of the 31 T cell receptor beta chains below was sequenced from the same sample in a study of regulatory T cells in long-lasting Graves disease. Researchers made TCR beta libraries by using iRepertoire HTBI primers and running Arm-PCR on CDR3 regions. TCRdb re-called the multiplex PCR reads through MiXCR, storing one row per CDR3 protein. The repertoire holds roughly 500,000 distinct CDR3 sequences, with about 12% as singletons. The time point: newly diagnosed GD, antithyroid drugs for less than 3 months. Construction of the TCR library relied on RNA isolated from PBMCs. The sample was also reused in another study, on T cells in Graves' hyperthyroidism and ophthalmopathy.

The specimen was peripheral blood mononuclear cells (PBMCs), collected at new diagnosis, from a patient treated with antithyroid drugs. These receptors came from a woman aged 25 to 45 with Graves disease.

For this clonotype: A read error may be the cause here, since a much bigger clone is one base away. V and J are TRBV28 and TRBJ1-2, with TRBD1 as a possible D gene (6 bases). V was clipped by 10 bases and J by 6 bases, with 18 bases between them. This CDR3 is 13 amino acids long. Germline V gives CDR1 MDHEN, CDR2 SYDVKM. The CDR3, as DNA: TGTGCCATCAGCTTAACAGGGAATGATGGCTACACCTTC. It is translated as CAISLTGNDGYTF.

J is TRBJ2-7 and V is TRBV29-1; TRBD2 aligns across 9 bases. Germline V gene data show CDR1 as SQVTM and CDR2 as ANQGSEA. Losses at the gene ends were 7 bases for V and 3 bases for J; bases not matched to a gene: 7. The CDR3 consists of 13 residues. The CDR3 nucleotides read TGCAGCGCCTTTAGCGGGAGTAGCTACGAGCAGTACTTC. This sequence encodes CSAFSGSSYEQYF.

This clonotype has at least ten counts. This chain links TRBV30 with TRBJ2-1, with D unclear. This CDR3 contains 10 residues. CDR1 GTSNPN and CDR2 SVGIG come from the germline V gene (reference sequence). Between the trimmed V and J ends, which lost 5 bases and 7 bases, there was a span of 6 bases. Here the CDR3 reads CAWAENEQFF. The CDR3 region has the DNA TGTGCCTGGGCAGAGAATGAGCAGTTCTTC.

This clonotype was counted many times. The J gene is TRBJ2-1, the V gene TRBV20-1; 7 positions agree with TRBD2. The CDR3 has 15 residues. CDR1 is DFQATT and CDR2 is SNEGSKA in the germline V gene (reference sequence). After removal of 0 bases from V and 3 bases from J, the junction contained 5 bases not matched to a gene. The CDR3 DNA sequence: TGCAGTGCTAGAGAAACGGGCGGGAGCTACAATGAGCAGTTCTTC. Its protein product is CSARETGGSYNEQFF.

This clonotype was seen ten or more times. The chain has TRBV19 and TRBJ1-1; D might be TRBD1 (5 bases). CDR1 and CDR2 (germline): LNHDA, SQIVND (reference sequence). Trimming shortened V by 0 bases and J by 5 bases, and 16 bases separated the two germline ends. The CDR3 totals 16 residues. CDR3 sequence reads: CASSIDQEGWKTEAFF. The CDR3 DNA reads TGTGCCAGTAGTATAGATCAGGAGGGGTGGAAGACTGAAGCTTTCTTT. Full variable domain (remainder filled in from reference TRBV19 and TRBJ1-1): DGGITQSPKYLFRKEGQNVTLSCEQNLNHDAMYWYRQDPGQGLRLIYYSQIVNDFQKGDIAEGYSVSREKKESFPLTVTSAQKNPTAFYLCASSIDQEGWKTEAFFGQGTRLTVV.

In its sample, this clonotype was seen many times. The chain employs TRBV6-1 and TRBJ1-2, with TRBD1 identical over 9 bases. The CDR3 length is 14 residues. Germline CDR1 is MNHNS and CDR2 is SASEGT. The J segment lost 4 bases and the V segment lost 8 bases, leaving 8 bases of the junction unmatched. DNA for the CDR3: TGTGCCAGCGGACGACAGGGGGGAGGCTATGGCTACACCTTC. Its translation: CASGRQGGGYGYTF.

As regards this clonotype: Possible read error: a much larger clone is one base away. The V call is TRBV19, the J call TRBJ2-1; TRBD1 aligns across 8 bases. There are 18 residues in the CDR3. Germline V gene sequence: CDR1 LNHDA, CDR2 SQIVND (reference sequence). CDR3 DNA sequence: TGTGCCAGTAGTATTTTCCGTAGCAGGGGGCCCCCCTACAATGAGCAGTTATTC. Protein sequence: CASSIFRSRGPPYNEQLF.

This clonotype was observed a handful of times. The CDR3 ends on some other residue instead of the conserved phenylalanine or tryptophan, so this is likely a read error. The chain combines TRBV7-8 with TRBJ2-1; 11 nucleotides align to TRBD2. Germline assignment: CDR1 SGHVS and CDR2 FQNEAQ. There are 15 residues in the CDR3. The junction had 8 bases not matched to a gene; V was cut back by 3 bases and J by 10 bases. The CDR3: CASSFLAGGFNEQFL. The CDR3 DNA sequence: TGTGCCAGCAGCTTTCTAGCGGGAGGTTTTAACGAGCAGTTCCTC.

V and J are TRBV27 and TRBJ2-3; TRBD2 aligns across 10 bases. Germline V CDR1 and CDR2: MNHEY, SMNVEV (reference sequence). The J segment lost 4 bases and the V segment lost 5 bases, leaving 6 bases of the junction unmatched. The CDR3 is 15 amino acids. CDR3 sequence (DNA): TGTGCCAGCAGTCCATCTAGCGGGAGTGCAGATACGCAGTATTTT. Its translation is CASSPSSGSADTQYF.

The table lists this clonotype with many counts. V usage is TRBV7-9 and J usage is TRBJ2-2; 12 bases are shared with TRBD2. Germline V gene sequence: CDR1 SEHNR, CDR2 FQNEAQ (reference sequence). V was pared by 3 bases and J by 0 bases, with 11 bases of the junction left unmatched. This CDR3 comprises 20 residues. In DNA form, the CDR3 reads TGTGCCAGCAGCTTTGGTCCTAGCGGGAGGGTGACCGCGAACACCGGGGAGCTGTTTTTT. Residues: CASSFGPSGRVTANTGELFF.

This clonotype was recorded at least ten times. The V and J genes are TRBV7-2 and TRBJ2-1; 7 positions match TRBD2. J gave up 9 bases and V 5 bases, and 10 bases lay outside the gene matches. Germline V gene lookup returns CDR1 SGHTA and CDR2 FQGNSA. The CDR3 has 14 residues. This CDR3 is CASSPAGGDVEQFF. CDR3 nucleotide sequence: TGTGCCAGCAGCCCCGCTGGGGGGGATGTTGAGCAGTTCTTC.

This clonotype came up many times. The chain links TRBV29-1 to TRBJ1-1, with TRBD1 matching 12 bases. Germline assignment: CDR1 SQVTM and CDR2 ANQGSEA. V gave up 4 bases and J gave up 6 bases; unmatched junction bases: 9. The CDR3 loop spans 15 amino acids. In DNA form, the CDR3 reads TGCAGCGTTGCGCTGGGACAGGGGGCGCCTGCTGAAGCTTTCTTT. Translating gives CSVALGQGAPAEAFF.

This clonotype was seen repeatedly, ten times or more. CDR3: CASSLSGGQVGQPQHF. The CDR3 coding sequence is TGTGCCAGCAGTTTATCGGGGGGGCAAGTCGGTCAGCCCCAGCATTTT. This chain connects TRBV28 to TRBJ1-5, with D possibly being TRBD1 (6 bases). The CDR3 contains 16 residues. V gave up 1 base and J gave up 6 bases, with 16 bases separating them. Looked up from germline, CDR1 is MDHEN and CDR2 is SYDVKM. Looking up the rest from reference TRBV28 and TRBJ1-5 gives the full variable domain: DVKVTQSSRYLVKRTGEKVFLECVQDMDHENMFWYRQDPGLGLRLIYFSYDVKMKEKGDIPEGYSVSREKKERFSLILESASTNQTSMYLCASSLSGGQVGQPQHFGDGTRLSIL.

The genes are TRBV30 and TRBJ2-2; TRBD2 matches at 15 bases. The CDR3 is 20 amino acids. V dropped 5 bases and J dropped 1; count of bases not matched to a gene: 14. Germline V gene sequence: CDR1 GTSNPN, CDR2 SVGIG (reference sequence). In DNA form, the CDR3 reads TGTGCCTGGCTCAAACGCCCGGGACTAGCGGGAGGATTGAACACCGGGGAGCTGTTTTTT. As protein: CAWLKRPGLAGGLNTGELFF.

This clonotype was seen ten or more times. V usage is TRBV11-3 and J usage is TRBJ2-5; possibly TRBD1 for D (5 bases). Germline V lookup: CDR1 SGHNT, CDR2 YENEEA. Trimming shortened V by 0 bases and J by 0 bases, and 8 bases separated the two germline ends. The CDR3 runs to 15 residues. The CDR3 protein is CASSLETVYQETQYF. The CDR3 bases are TGTGCCAGCAGCTTAGAGACAGTGTACCAAGAGACCCAGTACTTC.

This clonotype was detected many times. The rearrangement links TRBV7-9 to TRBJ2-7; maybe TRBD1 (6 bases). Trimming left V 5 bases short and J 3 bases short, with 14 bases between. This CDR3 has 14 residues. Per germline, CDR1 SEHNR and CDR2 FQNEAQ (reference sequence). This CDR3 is CASSPGTLIYEQYF. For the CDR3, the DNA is TGTGCCAGCAGCCCCGGGACACTGATCTACGAGCAGTACTTC.

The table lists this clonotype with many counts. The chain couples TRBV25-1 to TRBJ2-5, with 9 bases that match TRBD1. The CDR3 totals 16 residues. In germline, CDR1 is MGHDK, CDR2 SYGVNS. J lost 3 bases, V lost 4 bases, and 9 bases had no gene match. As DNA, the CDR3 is TGTGCCAGCAGTGGGGGACAGGGCGAGTCTGAAGAGACCCAGTACTTC. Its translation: CASSGGQGESEETQYF.

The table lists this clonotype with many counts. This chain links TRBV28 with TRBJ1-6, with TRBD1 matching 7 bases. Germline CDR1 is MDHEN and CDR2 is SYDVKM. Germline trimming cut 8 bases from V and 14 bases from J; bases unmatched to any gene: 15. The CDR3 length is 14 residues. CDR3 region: CASGLPGTVLSLHF. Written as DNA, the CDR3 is TGTGCCAGCGGACTACCCGGGACAGTTCTATCCCTCCACTTT.

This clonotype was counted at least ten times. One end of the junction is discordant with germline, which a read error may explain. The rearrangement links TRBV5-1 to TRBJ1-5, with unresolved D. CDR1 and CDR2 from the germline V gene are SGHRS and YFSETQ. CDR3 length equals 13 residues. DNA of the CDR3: TGTGCCAGCAGCCGGGATAGCAATCAGCCCCAGCATTTT. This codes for CASSRDSNQPQHF.

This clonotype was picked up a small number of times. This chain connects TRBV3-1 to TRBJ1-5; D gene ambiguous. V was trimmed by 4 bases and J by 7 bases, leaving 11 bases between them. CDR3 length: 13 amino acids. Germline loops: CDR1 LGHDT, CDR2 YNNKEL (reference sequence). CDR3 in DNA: TGTGCCAGCAGCCGGTCGGGTGCACAGCCCCAGCATTTT. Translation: CASSRSGAQPQHF.

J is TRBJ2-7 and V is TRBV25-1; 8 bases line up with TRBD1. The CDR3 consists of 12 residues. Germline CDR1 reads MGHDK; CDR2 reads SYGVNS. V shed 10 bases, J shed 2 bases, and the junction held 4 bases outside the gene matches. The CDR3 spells CATATGAYEQYF. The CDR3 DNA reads TGTGCCACCGCGACAGGGGCCTACGAGCAGTACTTC.

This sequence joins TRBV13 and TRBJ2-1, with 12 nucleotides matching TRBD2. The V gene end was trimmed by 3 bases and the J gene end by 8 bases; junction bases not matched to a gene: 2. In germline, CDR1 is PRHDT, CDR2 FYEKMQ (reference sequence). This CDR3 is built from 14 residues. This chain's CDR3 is CASSLTSGSYEQFF. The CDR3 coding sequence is TGTGCCAGCAGCTTGACTAGCGGGAGCTATGAGCAGTTCTTC.

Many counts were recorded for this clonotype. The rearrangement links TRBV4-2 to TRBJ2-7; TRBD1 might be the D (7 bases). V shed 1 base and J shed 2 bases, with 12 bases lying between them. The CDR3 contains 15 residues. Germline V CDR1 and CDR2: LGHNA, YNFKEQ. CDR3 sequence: CASSQVAGQTYEQYF. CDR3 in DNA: TGTGCCAGCAGCCAAGTTGCGGGACAGACCTACGAGCAGTACTTC.

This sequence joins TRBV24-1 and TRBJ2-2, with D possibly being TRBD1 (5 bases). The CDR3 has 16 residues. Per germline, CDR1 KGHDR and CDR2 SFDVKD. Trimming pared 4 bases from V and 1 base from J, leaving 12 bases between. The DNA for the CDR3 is TGTGCCACCAGTGACATGACAGCGAAGAACACCGGGGAGCTGTTTTTT. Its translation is CATSDMTAKNTGELFF.

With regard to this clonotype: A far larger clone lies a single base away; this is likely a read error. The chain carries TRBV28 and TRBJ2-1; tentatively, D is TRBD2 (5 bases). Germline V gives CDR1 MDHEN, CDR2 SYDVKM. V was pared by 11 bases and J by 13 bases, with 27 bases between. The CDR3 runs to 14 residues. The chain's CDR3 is CAAKGGYYQETQFF. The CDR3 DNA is TGTGCCGCAAAGGGCGGGTACTACCAAGAGACCCAGTTCTTC.

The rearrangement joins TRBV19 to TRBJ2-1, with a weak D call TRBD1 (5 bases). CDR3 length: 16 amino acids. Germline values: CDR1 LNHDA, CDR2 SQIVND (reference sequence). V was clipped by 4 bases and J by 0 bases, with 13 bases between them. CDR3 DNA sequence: TGTGCCAGTAGTAGCCCCAGGGCCAGCTCCTACAATGAGCAGTTCTTC. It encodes CASSSPRASSYNEQFF.

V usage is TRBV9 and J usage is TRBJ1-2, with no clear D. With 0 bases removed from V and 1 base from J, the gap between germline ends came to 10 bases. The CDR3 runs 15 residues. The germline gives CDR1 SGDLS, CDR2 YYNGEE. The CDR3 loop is CASSVGAGVNYGYTF. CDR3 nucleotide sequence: TGTGCCAGCAGCGTAGGGGCCGGGGTTAACTATGGCTACACCTTC.

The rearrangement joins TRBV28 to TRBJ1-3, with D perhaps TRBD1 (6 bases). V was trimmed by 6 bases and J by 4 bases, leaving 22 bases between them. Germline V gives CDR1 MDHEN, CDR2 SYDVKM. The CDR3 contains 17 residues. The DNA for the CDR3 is TGTGCCAGCAGCCCCCAGGGGCAGGGATTCGCCGGAAACACCATATATTTT. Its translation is CASSPQGQGFAGNTIYF.

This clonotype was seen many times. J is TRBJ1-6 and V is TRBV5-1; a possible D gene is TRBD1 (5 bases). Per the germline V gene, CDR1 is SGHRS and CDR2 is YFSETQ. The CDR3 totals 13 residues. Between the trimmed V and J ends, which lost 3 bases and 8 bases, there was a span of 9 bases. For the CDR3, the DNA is TGCGCCAGCAGCTGGGAGGGGCATTCACCCCTCCACTTT. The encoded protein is CASSWEGHSPLHF.

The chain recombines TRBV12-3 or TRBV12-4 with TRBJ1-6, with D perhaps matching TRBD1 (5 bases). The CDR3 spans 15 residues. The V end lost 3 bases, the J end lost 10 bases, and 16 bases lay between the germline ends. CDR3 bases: TGTGCCAGCAGTTTTAGTGCAGGGAAGGACTCACCCCTCCACTTT. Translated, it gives CASSFSAGKDSPLHF.

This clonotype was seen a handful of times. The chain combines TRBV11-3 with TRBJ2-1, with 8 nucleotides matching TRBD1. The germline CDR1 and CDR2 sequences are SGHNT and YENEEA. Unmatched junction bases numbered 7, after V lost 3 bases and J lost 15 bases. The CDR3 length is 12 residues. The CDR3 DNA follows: TGTGCCAGCAGCTTGCTTGGACAGGGTCTGTTCTTC. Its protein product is CASSLLGQGLFF.